A selection of T cell receptor beta chains follows, all from one sample in a study of cytomegalovirus exposure and HLA in healthy donors. Libraries were prepared by immunoSEQ multiplex PCR; TCRdb keeps only in-frame clonotypes and omits some of them. The sample comprises over 150,000 clones, 65% to 75% of which are singletons, and 2.1% rests with the top ten. The sample consisted of PBMCs. The receptors here all came from a man between 25 and 39 years old in good health and CMV-seronegative. Each CDR3 is given with its conserved first and last residue. Each record gives: V gene, clone size, D gene, J gene, CDR3 protein, CDR3 DNA. The D gene is left open where the match is weak. The size of a clone is reported for some rows only, either as once, few or many, or as a class for expanded clones.

V: TRBV13
size: few
D: -
J: TRBJ1-1
CDR3: CASSGGGSGTEAFF
DNA: TGTGCCAGCAGCGGGGGAGGTTCGGGCACTGAAGCTTTCTTT

V: TRBV18
size: -
D: -
J: TRBJ1-1
CDR3: CASSPLQENTEAFF
DNA: TGTGCCAGCTCACCTCTACAGGAGAACACTGAAGCTTTCTTT

V: TRBV4-1
size: -
D: -
J: TRBJ1-1
CDR3: CASSLATNTEAFF
DNA: TGCGCCAGCAGCCTAGCTACGAACACTGAAGCTTTCTTT

V: TRBV2
size: -
D: TRBD1
J: TRBJ2-2
CDR3: CASREDRGGAGELFF
DNA: TGTGCCAGCAGGGAGGACAGGGGAGGCGCCGGGGAGCTGTTTTTT

V: TRBV5-1
size: -
D: -
J: TRBJ1-1
CDR3: CASSLGKGSEAFF
DNA: TGCGCCAGCAGCTTGGGAAAAGGGAGTGAAGCTTTCTTT

V: TRBV7-9
size: -
D: TRBD2
J: TRBJ2-2
CDR3: CASSLGVGTSTGELFF
DNA: TGTGCCAGCAGCTTAGGAGTCGGGACTAGCACCGGGGAGCTGTTTTTT

V: TRBV6-4
size: -
D: TRBD2
J: TRBJ2-2
CDR3: CASSELADIPTGELFF
DNA: TGTGCCAGCAGTGAGCTAGCGGATATACCCACCGGGGAGCTGTTTTTT

V: TRBV7-9
size: -
D: -
J: TRBJ1-3
CDR3: CASSSSWGEGEGGNTIYF
DNA: TGTGCCAGCAGCTCCTCCTGGGGAGAGGGGGAAGGTGGAAACACCATATATTTT

V: TRBV6-5
size: few
D: -
J: TRBJ1-6
CDR3: CASNADSNSPLHF
DNA: TGTGCCAGCAACGCGGACAGCAATTCACCCCTCCACTTT

V: TRBV18
size: -
D: TRBD2
J: TRBJ2-7
CDR3: CASSPSGGETYEQYF
DNA: TGTGCCAGCTCACCTAGCGGGGGGGAGACCTACGAGCAGTACTTC

V: TRBV28
size: -
D: TRBD2
J: TRBJ2-3
CDR3: CASSSRFLAGHPTDTQYF
DNA: TGTGCCAGCAGTTCCCGATTTCTAGCGGGACACCCCACAGATACGCAGTATTTT

V: TRBV7-7
size: -
D: -
J: TRBJ2-5
CDR3: CASSPREFQETQYF
DNA: TGTGCTAGCAGTCCCCGGGAGTTCCAAGAGACCCAGTACTTC

V: TRBV7-2
size: -
D: -
J: TRBJ1-5
CDR3: CASRDRLNSNQPQHF
DNA: TGTGCCAGCAGGGACAGATTAAATAGCAATCAGCCCCAGCATTTT

V: TRBV6-6
size: -
D: TRBD2
J: TRBJ2-1
CDR3: CASGTTNNEQFF
DNA: TGTGCCAGCGGGACTACAAACAATGAGCAGTTCTTC

V: TRBV19
size: -
D: TRBD1
J: TRBJ1-1
CDR3: CASSLQSGTGRRGFF
DNA: TGTGCCAGTAGTCTCCAATCCGGGACAGGAAGAAGGGGTTTCTTT

V: TRBV5-1
size: few
D: -
J: TRBJ2-1
CDR3: CASSFSPPPAGEQFF
DNA: TGCGCCAGCAGCTTTTCTCCCCCCCCGGCAGGTGAGCAGTTCTTC

V: TRBV4-3
size: -
D: -
J: TRBJ1-2
CDR3: CASSQVGGIPNYGYTF
DNA: TGCGCCAGCAGCCAAGTCGGGGGAATACCTAACTATGGCTACACCTTC

V: TRBV10-3
size: -
D: -
J: TRBJ2-6
CDR3: CAISSHRSSGANVLTF
DNA: TGTGCCATCAGTTCTCACAGGTCCTCTGGGGCCAACGTCCTGACTTTC

V: TRBV7-8
size: -
D: -
J: TRBJ2-2
CDR3: CASRLTGTNTGELFF
DNA: TGTGCCAGCAGGCTCACGGGGACGAACACCGGGGAGCTGTTTTTT

V: TRBV4-3
size: -
D: -
J: TRBJ2-1
CDR3: CASSQDYGGNEQFF
DNA: TGCGCCAGCAGCCAAGATTACGGGGGAAATGAGCAGTTCTTC

V: TRBV30
size: few
D: -
J: TRBJ1-1
CDR3: CAWSGGQYTEAFF
DNA: TGTGCCTGGAGTGGCGGACAATACACTGAAGCTTTCTTT

V: TRBV14
size: few
D: TRBD2
J: TRBJ2-3
CDR3: CASSQDWTSGFQTDTQYF
DNA: TGTGCCAGCAGCCAAGATTGGACTAGCGGGTTTCAGACAGATACGCAGTATTTT

V: TRBV7-8
size: -
D: TRBD1
J: TRBJ2-5
CDR3: CASSPWTGRETQYF
DNA: TGTGCCAGCAGCCCCTGGACAGGGAGAGAGACCCAGTACTTC

V: TRBV4-2
size: -
D: TRBD1
J: TRBJ1-6
CDR3: CASSQDGTGNSPLHF
DNA: TGTGCCAGCAGCCAAGATGGGACAGGGAATTCACCCCTCCACTTT